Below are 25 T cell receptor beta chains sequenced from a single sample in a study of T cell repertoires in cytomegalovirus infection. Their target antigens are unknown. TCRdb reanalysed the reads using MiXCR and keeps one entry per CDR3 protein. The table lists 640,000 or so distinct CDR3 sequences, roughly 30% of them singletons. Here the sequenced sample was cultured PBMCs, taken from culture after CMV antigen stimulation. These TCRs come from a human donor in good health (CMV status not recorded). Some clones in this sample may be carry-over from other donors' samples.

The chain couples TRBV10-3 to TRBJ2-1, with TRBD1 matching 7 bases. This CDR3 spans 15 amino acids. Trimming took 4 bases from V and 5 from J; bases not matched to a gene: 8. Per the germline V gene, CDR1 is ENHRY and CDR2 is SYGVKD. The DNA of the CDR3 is TGTGCCATCAGTGTGGCCGGGACAGCTAACAATGAGCAGTTCTTC. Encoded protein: CAISVAGTANNEQFF.

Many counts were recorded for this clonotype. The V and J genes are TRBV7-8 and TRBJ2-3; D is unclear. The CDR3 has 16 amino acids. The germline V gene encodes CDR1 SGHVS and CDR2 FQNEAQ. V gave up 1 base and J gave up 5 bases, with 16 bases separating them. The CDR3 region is CASSLEAGYGGDTQYF. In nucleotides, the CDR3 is TGTGCCAGCAGCTTAGAGGCAGGCTACGGCGGAGATACGCAGTATTTT.

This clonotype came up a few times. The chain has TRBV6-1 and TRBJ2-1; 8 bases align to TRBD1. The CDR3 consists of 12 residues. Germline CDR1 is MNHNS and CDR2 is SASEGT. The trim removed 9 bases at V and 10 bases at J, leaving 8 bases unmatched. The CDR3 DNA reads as TGTGCCAGTTGGACAGGGCAGGGCGAGCAGTTCTTC. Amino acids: CASWTGQGEQFF.

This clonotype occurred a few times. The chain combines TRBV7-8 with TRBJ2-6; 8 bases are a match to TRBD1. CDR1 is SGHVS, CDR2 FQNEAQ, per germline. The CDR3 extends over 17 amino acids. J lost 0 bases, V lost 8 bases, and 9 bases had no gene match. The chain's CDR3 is CASLGGQGYSGANVLTF. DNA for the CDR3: TGTGCCAGCCTTGGCGGACAGGGATACTCTGGGGCCAACGTCCTGACTTTC.

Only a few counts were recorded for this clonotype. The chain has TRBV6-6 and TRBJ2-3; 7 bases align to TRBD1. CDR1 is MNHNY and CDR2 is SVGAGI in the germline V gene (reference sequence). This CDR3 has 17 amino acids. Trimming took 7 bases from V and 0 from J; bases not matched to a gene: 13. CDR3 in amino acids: CASKSMGQLTSTDTQYF. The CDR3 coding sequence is TGTGCCAGCAAAAGTATGGGACAGCTTACTAGCACAGATACGCAGTATTTT.

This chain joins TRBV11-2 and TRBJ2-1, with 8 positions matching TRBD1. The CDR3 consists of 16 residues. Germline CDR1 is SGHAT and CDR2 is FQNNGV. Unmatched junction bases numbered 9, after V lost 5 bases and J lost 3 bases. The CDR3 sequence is CASSLTGGKDYNEQFF. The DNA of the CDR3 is TGTGCCAGCAGCCTCACAGGGGGAAAAGACTACAATGAGCAGTTCTTC.

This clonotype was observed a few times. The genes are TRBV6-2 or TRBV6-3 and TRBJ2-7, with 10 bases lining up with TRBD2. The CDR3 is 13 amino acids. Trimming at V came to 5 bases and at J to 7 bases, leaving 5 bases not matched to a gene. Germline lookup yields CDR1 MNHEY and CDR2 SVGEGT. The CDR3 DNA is TGTGCCAGCAGTACTAGCGGGACCTGGGAGCAGTACTTC. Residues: CASSTSGTWEQYF.

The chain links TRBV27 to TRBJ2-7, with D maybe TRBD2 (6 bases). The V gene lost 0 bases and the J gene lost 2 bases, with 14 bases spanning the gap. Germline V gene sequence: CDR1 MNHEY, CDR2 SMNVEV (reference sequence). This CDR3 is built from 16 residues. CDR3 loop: CASSLSIGGWTYEQYF. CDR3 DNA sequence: TGTGCCAGCAGTTTATCGATCGGGGGTTGGACCTACGAGCAGTACTTC.

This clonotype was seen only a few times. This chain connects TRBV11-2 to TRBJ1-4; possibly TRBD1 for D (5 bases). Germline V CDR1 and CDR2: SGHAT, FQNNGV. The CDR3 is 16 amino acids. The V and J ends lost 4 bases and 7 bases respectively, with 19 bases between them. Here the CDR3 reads CASSYLYRGRVEKLFF. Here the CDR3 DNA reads TGTGCCAGCAGCTACCTTTATAGGGGACGGGTTGAAAAACTGTTTTTT.

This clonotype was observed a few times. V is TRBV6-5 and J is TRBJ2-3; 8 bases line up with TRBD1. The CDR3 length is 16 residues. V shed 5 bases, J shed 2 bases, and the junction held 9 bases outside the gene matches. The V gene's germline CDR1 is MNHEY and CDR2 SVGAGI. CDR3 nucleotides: TGTGCCAGCAGTCGGGGGACAGGCTTTCTCACAGATACGCAGTATTTT. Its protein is CASSRGTGFLTDTQYF.

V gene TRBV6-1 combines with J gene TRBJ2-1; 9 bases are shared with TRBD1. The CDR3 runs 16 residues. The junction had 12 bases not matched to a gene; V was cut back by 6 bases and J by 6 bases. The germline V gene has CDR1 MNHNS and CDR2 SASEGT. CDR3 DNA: TGTGCCAGCAGCGCTTCCCCGGGACAGGGCACCAATGAGCAGTTCTTC. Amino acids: CASSASPGQGTNEQFF.

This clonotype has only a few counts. CDR3 sequence (DNA): TGCAGCGGGGCCTGGCGAACCGAACAGTATTTT. Protein sequence: CSGAWRTEQYF. The chain recombines TRBV29-1 with TRBJ2-3, with D unclear. This CDR3 contains 11 residues. V shed 7 bases and J shed 12 bases, with 17 bases lying between them. Germline-derived CDR1 and CDR2 are SQVTM and ANQGSEA.

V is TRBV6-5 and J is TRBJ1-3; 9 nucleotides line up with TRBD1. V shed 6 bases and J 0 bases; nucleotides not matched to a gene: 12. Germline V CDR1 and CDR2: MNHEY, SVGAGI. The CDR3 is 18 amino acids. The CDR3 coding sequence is TGTGCCAGCAGACCCCCCCCGGGACAGGGAACCTCTGGAAACACCATATATTTT. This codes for CASRPPPGQGTSGNTIYF.

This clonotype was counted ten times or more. The CDR3: CASSLGRGEAFF. CDR3 nucleotide sequence: TGTGCCAGCAGCCTCGGGCGGGGTGAAGCTTTCTTT. This chain links TRBV7-2 with TRBJ1-1; D unclear. The CDR3 runs to 12 residues. Trimming removed 5 bases from V and 7 bases from J, with 11 bases in between. The germline gives CDR1 SGHTA, CDR2 FQGNSA.

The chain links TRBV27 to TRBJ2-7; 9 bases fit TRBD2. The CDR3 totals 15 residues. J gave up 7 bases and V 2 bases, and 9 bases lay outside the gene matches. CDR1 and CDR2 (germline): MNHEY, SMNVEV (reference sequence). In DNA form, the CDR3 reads TGTGCCAGCAGTTTAACTTCTAGCGGGACGAGAGAGCAGTACTTC. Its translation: CASSLTSSGTREQYF.

In DNA form, the CDR3 reads TGTGCCAGCAGCTTAGGAGTCAACAGGGTTGGCTACACCTTC. This encodes CASSLGVNRVGYTF. The V and J genes are TRBV7-2 and TRBJ1-2, with D possibly TRBD1 on 6 matching bases. Germline-derived CDR1 and CDR2 are SGHTA and FQGNSA. V was shortened by 1 base and J by 7 bases, with 13 bases between the two germline ends. The CDR3 runs to 14 residues.

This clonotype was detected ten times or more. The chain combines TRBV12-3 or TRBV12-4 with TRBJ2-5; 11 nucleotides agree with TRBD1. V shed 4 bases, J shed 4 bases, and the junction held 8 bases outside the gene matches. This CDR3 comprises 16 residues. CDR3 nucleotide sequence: TGTGCCAGCAGTTCCCATGGACAGGGGGCAGGAGAGACCCAGTACTTC. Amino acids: CASSSHGQGAGETQYF.

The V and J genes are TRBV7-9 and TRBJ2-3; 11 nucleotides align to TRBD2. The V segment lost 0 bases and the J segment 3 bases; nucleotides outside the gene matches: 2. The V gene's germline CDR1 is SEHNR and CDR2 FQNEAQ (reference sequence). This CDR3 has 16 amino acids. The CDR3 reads CASSLATSGVTDTQYF. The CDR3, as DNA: TGTGCCAGCAGCTTAGCGACTAGCGGGGTGACAGATACGCAGTATTTT. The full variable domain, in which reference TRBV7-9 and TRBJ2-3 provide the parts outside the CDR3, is DTGVSQNPRHKITKRGQNVTFRCDPISEHNRLYWYRQTLGQGPEFLTYFQNEAQLEKSRLLSDRFSAERPKGSFSTLEIQRTEQGDSAMYLCASSLATSGVTDTQYFGPGTRLTVL.

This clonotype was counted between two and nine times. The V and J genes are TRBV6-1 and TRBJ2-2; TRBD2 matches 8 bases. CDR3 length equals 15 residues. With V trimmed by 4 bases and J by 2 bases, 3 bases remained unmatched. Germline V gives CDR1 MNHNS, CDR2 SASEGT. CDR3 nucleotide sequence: TGTGCCAGCAGTGTCAGCGGGGGCAACACCGGGGAGCTGTTTTTT. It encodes CASSVSGGNTGELFF.

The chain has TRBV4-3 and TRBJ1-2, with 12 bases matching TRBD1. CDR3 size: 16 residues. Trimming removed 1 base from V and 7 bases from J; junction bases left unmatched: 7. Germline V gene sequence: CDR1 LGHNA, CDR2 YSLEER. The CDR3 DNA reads TGCGCCAGCAGCCAAGCGACCGGGACAGGGGGCCCTGGCTACACCTTC. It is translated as CASSQATGTGGPGYTF.

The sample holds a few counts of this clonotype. DNA of the CDR3: TGCGCCAGCAGCCCAAGGCCGGACAGCCGAACCTACGAGCAGTACTTC. It codes for CASSPRPDSRTYEQYF. The V and J genes are TRBV5-1 and TRBJ2-7; D may be TRBD1 (6 bases). V lost 4 bases and J lost 2, with 19 bases in between. CDR1 and CDR2 (germline): SGHRS, YFSETQ. CDR3 length: 16 amino acids.

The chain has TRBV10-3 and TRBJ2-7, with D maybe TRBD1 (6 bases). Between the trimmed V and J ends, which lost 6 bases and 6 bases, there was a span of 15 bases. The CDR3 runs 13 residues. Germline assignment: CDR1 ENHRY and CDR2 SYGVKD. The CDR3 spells CAIRNRDLSEQYF. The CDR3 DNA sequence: TGTGCCATCAGAAACAGGGATCTGTCCGAGCAGTACTTC.

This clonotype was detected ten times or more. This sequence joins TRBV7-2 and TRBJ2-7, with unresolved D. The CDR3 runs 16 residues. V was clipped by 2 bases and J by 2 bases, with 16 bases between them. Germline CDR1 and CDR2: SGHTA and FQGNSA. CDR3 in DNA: TGTGCCAGCAGCTTAAGGGTTGGACCATCTCCCTACGAGCAGTACTTC. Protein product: CASSLRVGPSPYEQYF. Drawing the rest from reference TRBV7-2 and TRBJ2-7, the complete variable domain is GAGVSQSPSNKVTEKGKDVELRCDPISGHTALYWYRQSLGQGLEFLIYFQGNSAPDKSGLPSDRFSAERTGGSVSTLTIQRTQQEDSAVYLCASSLRVGPSPYEQYFGPGTRLTVT.

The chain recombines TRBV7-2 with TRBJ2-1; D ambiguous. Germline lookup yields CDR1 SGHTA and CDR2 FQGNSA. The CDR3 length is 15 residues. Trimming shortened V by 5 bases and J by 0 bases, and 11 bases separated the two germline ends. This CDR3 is CASSEDSSSYNEQFF. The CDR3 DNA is TGTGCCAGCAGCGAAGACTCGAGCTCCTACAATGAGCAGTTCTTC.

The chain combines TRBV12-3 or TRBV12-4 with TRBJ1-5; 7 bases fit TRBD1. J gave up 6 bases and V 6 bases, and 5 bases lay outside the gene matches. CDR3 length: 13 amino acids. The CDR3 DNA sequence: TGTGCCAGCAGCCAACAGGGGTCTCAGCCCCAGCATTTT. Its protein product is CASSQQGSQPQHF.